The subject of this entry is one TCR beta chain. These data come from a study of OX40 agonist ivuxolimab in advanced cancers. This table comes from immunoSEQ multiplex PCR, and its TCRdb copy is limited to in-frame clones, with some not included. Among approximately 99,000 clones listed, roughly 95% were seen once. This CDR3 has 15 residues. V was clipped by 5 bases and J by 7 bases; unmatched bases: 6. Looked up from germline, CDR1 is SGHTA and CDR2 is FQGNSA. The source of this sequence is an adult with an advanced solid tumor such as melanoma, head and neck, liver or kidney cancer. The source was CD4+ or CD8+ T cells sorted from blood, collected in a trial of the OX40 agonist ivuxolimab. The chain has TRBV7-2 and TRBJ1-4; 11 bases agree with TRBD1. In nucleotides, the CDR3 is TGTGCCAGCAGCCCTGGACAGGGGGCTCTTGAAAAACTGTTTTTT. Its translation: CASSPGQGALEKLFF.